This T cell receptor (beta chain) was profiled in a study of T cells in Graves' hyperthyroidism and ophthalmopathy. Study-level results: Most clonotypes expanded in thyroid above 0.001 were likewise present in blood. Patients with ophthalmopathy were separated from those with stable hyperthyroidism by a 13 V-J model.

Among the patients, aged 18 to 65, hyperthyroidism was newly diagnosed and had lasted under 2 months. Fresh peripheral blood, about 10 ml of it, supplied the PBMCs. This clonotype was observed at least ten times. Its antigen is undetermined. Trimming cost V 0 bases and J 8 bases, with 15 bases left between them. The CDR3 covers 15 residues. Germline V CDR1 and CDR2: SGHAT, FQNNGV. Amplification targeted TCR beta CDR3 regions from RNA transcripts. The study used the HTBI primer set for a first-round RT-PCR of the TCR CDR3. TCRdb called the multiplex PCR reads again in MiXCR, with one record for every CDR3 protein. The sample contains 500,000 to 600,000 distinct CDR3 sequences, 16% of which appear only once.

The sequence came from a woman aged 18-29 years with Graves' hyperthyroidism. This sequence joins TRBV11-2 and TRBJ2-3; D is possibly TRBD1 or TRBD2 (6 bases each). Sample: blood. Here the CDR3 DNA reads TGTGCCAGCAGCTTAGAGGGGGCGGGACGGATTACGCAGTATTTT. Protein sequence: CASSLEGAGRITQYF. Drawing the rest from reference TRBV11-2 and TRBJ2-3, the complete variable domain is EAGVAQSPRYKIIEKRQSVAFWCNPISGHATLYWYQQILGQGPKLLIQFQNNGVVDDSQLPKDRFSAERLKGVDSTLKIQPAKLEDSAVYLCASSLEGAGRITQYFGPGTRLTVL.